These T cell receptor beta chains were read from a single sample in a study of CD8+CD57+ T cells in acquired aplastic anemia. Each CDR3 protein gets one entry after TCRdb re-called the reads with MiXCR. The table lists about 110,000 distinct CDR3 sequences, less than 65% of them singletons. The sample consisted of sorted CD4+, CD8+, or CD8+CD57+ T cells (not recorded which) from PBMCs. These receptors originate from a human donor in good health, serving as a control. Both conserved end residues are part of each CDR3.

V gene: TRBV10-3; CDR3 protein: CAIRRTSGSYEQYF
V gene: TRBV7-3; CDR3 protein: CASSLMGSRGSSYNEQFF
V gene: TRBV14; CDR3 protein: CASSQGNPIGGRISYEQYF
V gene: TRBV10-2; CDR3 protein: CASSQERGQANYEQYF
V gene: TRBV7-6; CDR3 protein: CASSWGQETQYF
V gene: TRBV4-1; CDR3 protein: CASSPETRDRNYLSTDTQYF
V gene: TRBV7-2; CDR3 protein: CASSAGMADTQYF
V gene: TRBV4-3; CDR3 protein: CASSQGPSGGALNTEAFF
V gene: TRBV5-4; CDR3 protein: CASSSGIYGYTF
V gene: TRBV7-9; CDR3 protein: CASSSAGDGEPFF
V gene: TRBV7-9; CDR3 protein: CASSEGQGGSYEQYF
V gene: TRBV7-3; CDR3 protein: CASSLNLAGGTYEQYF
V gene: TRBV24-1; CDR3 protein: CATSDFDSSYEQYF
V gene: TRBV18; CDR3 protein: CASSPRQKLSTGELFF
V gene: TRBV25-1; CDR3 protein: CASSGGRFNYGYTF
V gene: TRBV27; CDR3 protein: CASSHTSGGYTDTQYF
V gene: TRBV15; CDR3 protein: CATSRDRTSRGEQFF
V gene: TRBV10-2; CDR3 protein: CASSAWASGGADEQFF
V gene: TRBV20-1; CDR3 protein: CSASRFGDNGYTF
V gene: TRBV7-8; CDR3 protein: CASSLGPGLSNQPQHF
V gene: TRBV15; CDR3 protein: CATSSREPGNTIYF
V gene: TRBV29-1; CDR3 protein: CSVYQGNQVTQYF
V gene: TRBV7-4; CDR3 protein: CASSVGTGGVYGYTF
V gene: TRBV11-1; CDR3 protein: CASNRPPNYNEQFF
V gene: TRBV4-3; CDR3 protein: CASSQRTFGGINEKLFF
V gene: TRBV27; CDR3 protein: CASSLLSLAGATDTQYF
V gene: TRBV3-1; CDR3 protein: CANSLHRGRGEAFF
V gene: TRBV14; CDR3 protein: CASSHQGGISYEQYF
V gene: TRBV27; CDR3 protein: CASSSQGAETQYF
V gene: TRBV2; CDR3 protein: CASSDRVLDEQYF
V gene: TRBV7-2; CDR3 protein: CASSLFGNNEQFF
V gene: TRBV30; CDR3 protein: CAWSASSGNTIYF
V gene: TRBV11-2; CDR3 protein: CASLAQGAYEQYF
V gene: TRBV29-1; CDR3 protein: CSVDPADRGTDTQYF
V gene: TRBV7-2; CDR3 protein: CASRHRRNTGELFF
V gene: TRBV4-3; CDR3 protein: CASSTQDRSSDSPLHF
V gene: TRBV29-1; CDR3 protein: CSVGDGLNEKLFF
V gene: TRBV10-1; CDR3 protein: CASRDLSGRTGTQYF
V gene: TRBV7-8; CDR3 protein: CASSVDEGISYNEQFF
V gene: TRBV27; CDR3 protein: CASSYRGDNQPQHF
V gene: TRBV12-3/TRBV12-4; CDR3 protein: CASSLSGADYGYTF
V gene: TRBV5-5; CDR3 protein: CASSNGTSGGSETQYF
V gene: TRBV11-1; CDR3 protein: CASSLNPGSSYNEQFF
V gene: TRBV12-3/TRBV12-4; CDR3 protein: CASSLRDLGSYEQYF
V gene: TRBV2; CDR3 protein: CASSSQPGTGSF
V gene: TRBV9; CDR3 protein: CASSVTRQDEQYF
V gene: TRBV20-1; CDR3 protein: CSASISYNSPLHF
V gene: TRBV5-1; CDR3 protein: CASSDADRLNTEAFF
V gene: TRBV19; CDR3 protein: CASSVDRGGPEAFF
V gene: TRBV2; CDR3 protein: CASSSRPGSETQYF
V gene: TRBV6-1; CDR3 protein: CASSGDDRGNTEAFF